This T cell receptor beta chain was obtained from a study of T cell responses to AZD1222 COVID-19 vaccine. Overall study results and limits: The span of vaccine-associated CD4 TCRs extended across spike, with dominance at 160-218 and 743-854. Baseline seropositives among AZD1222 recipients totaled only 5 to 7.

As to this clone: Its antigen is as yet unknown. Relative to the germline gene, one junction end is altered; a read error may explain this.

The assay was immunoSEQ multiplex PCR, and TCRdb's table has in-frame clones only and misses some. Found here are fewer than 150,000 clones, approximately 85% of them singletons; the top ten hold 4.5% to 7%. This receptor was obtained from an adult who received the AZD1222 COVID-19 vaccine. The source material was peripheral blood, sampled 28 days after the second AZD1222 dose.

In DNA form, the CDR3 reads TGTGCCTGGGTGACTAGCGGGATACTGTACAATGGGCAGTTCTTC. Amino acid sequence: CAWVTSGILYNGQFF. The rearrangement links TRBV30 to TRBJ2-1, with 11 positions matching TRBD2. In germline, CDR1 is GTSNPN, CDR2 SVGIG (reference sequence). The CDR3 has 15 amino acids.